The following is a TCR beta chain sequence with its context. The sample originates from a study of cytomegalovirus exposure and HLA in healthy donors. PCR employed 60 Vbeta and 13 Jbeta primers. Repertoires were generated with immunoSEQ multiplex PCR, while TCRdb's copy carries only in-frame clones and drops some. The repertoire holds about 120,000 clones, with 70% to 75% as singletons. Trimming left V 6 bases short and J 9 bases short, with 20 bases between. CDR3 size: 14 residues. Germline V lookup: CDR1 LNHDA, CDR2 SQIVND (reference sequence). V and J are TRBV19 and TRBJ1-1; D is unclear. This TCR was recovered from a woman in her thirties or forties in good health and CMV-seronegative. Sequencing was performed on PBMCs. CDR3 sequence: CASRRDPERIQAFF. The CDR3 DNA reads as TGTGCCAGTAGACGTGACCCCGAGCGGATCCAAGCTTTCTTT.